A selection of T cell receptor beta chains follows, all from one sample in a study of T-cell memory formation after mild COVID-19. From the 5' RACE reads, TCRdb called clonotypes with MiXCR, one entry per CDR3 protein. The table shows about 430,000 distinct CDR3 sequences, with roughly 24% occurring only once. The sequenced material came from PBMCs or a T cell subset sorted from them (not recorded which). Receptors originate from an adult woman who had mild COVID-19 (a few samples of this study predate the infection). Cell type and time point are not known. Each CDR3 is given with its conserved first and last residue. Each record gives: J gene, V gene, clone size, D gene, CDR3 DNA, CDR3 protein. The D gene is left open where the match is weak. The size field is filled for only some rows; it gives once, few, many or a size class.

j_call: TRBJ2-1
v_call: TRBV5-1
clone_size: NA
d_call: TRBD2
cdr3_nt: TGCGCCAGCAGCTCGGGGGGGGCTTACCTCGAGCAGTTCTTC
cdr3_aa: CASSSGGAYLEQFF

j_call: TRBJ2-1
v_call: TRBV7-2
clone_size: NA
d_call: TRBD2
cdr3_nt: TGTGCCAGCAGCCCAATACTAGCGGGGGCCCACAATGAGCAGTTCTTC
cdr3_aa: CASSPILAGAHNEQFF

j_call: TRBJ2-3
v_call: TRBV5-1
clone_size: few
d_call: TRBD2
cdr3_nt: TGCGCCAGCAGCTTGGGAGGCGGGAGAGAAGATACGCAGTATTTT
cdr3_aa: CASSLGGGREDTQYF

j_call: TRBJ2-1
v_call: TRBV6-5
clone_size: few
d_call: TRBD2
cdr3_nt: TGTGCCAGCAGTTCCGCCGGGACTAGCGGGAGTTCCTACAATGAGCAGTTCTTC
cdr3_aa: CASSSAGTSGSSYNEQFF

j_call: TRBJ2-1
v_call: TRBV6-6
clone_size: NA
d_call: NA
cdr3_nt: TGTGCCAGCAGCGACGGGAGTGGGTCCTACAATGAGCAGTTCTTC
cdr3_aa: CASSDGSGSYNEQFF

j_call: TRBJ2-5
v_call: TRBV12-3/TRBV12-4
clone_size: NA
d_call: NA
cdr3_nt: TGTGCCAGCCTCTTGGTGGGCAGGTCTGAGACCCAGTACTTC
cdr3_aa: CASLLVGRSETQYF

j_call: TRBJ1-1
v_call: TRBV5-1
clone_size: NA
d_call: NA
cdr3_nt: TGCGCCAGCAGCCCGACGGCGGGGGGCACTGAAGCTTTCTTT
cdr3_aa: CASSPTAGGTEAFF

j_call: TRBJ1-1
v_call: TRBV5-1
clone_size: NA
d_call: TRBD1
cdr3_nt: TGCGCCAGCACAGCCGGGACAGGGGGTTCCGCTGAAGCTTTCTTT
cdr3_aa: CASTAGTGGSAEAFF

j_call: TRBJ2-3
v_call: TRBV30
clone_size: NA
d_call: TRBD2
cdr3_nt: TGTGCCTGGAGTGTCGCGGGAGGGTGGGCAGATACGCAGTATTTT
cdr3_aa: CAWSVAGGWADTQYF

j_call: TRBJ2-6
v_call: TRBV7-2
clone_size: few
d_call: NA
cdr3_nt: TGTGCCAGCAGCTTAATGGGAGCTGGGGCCAACGTCCTGACTTTC
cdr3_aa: CASSLMGAGANVLTF

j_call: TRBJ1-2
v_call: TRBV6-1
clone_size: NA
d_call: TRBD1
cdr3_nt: TGTGCCAGCAGTTACCCAGGGGGCGACTATGGCTACACCTTC
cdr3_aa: CASSYPGGDYGYTF

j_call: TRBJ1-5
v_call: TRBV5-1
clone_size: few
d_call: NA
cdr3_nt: TGCGCCAGCAGCCCACAGGGTGGAGGGGTTCAGCCCCAGCATTTT
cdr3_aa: CASSPQGGGVQPQHF

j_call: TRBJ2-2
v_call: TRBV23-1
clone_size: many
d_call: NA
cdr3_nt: TGCGCCAGCAGTCAAGAGAGACAGAACACCGGGGAGCTGTTTTTT
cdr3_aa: CASSQERQNTGELFF

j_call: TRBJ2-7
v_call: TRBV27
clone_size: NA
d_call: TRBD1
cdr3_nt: TGTGCCAGCAGTTTAGGGACAGCACCTTACGAGCAGTACTTC
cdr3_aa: CASSLGTAPYEQYF

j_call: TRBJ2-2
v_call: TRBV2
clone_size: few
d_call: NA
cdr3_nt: TGTGCCAGCAGTGACAGGACCGGGGAGCTGTTTTTT
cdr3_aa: CASSDRTGELFF

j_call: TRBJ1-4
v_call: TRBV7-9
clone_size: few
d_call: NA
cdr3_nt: TGTGCCAGCAGCTCGGGTTTGGGTGAAAAACTGTTTTTT
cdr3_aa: CASSSGLGEKLFF

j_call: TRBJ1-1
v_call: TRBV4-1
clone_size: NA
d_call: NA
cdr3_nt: TGCGCCAGCAGCCACCTGATGAACACTGAAGCTTTCTTT
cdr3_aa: CASSHLMNTEAFF